The 11 T cell receptor beta chains presented below share a single source sample, sequenced in a study of cytomegalovirus exposure and HLA in healthy donors. 60 Vbeta and 13 Jbeta primers were used in PCR. TCRdb keeps only in-frame clones here, not all; method: immunoSEQ multiplex PCR. This sample has 100,000 to 130,000 clones, with approximately 84% found just once. The specimen sequenced was PBMCs. These receptors were taken from a man aged 25 to 40 in good health and CMV-seronegative.

The CDR3 spells CASSSQGEKGDIQYF. Here the CDR3 DNA reads TGTGCCAGCAGCTCCCAGGGGGAGAAAGGGGACATTCAGTACTTC. V is TRBV13 and J is TRBJ2-4; TRBD1 agrees at 7 bases. Germline V gives CDR1 PRHDT, CDR2 FYEKMQ (reference sequence). Trimming cost V 4 bases and J 8 bases; bases outside gene matches: 11. The CDR3 is 15 amino acids.

The chain couples TRBV19 to TRBJ1-5, with no clear D. Trimming cost V 6 bases and J 0 bases, with 6 bases left between them. CDR1 is LNHDA, CDR2 SQIVND, per germline (reference sequence). The CDR3 has 13 residues. In DNA form, the CDR3 reads TGTGCCAGTAGCCCCTATAGCAATCAGCCCCAGCATTTT. It is translated as CASSPYSNQPQHF.

The rearrangement links TRBV9 to TRBJ1-1, with D possibly matching TRBD1 (5 bases). CDR1 and CDR2 (germline): SGDLS, YYNGEE. CDR3 length: 14 amino acids. Trimming took 4 bases from V and 4 from J, leaving 14 bases between them. CDR3 residues: CASSLTGEGTEAFF. CDR3 DNA sequence: TGTGCCAGCAGCCTCACGGGGGAGGGCACTGAAGCTTTCTTT.

By its share, this clone is medium-sized. The chain links TRBV7-8 to TRBJ2-3; TRBD2 matches at 13 bases. Trimming took 5 bases from V and 0 from J; bases not matched to a gene: 8. Germline values: CDR1 SGHVS, CDR2 FQNEAQ. There are 18 residues in the CDR3. The CDR3 loop reads CASSLALAGGISTDTQYF. The CDR3 DNA sequence: TGTGCCAGCAGCCTCGCACTAGCGGGAGGGATAAGCACAGATACGCAGTATTTT.

The chain is built from TRBV29-1 and TRBJ1-2; perhaps TRBD1 as D (5 bases). The CDR3 consists of 12 residues. The germline V gene has CDR1 SQVTM and CDR2 ANQGSEA. The ends were cut back, 6 bases at V and 4 bases at J, with 12 bases in the middle. As DNA, the CDR3 is TGCAGCGTGCCCGACAGATTCTATGGCTACACCTTC. This translates into CSVPDRFYGYTF.

In nucleotides, the CDR3 is TGCGCCTACAGGGTTCTTAGGGAGACCCAGTACTTC. This codes for CAYRVLRETQYF. The V and J genes are TRBV23-1 and TRBJ2-5; D possibly corresponds to TRBD1 (6 bases). TRBV23-1 is identified as an open reading frame with a role that is uncertain. Trimming shortened V by 11 bases and J by 5 bases, and 15 bases separated the two germline ends. CDR3 length equals 12 residues.

This rearrangement joins TRBV7-9 to TRBJ2-7, with 8 bases fitting TRBD2. Germline V gene lookup returns CDR1 SEHNR and CDR2 FQNEAQ (reference sequence). Trimming took 4 bases from V and 5 from J; bases not matched to a gene: 7. The CDR3 extends over 14 amino acids. This CDR3 is CASSSGLAIHEQYF. The CDR3 DNA follows: TGTGCCAGCAGCTCCGGACTAGCAATACACGAGCAGTACTTC.

This rearrangement joins TRBV5-1 to TRBJ2-7; D possibly corresponds to TRBD2 (6 bases). The CDR3 runs to 14 residues. Germline V gives CDR1 SGHRS, CDR2 YFSETQ. V was shortened by 0 bases and J by 5 bases, with 12 bases between the two germline ends. CDR3 protein: CASSLEGREDEQYF. Here the CDR3 DNA reads TGCGCCAGCAGCTTGGAGGGCAGGGAGGACGAGCAGTACTTC.

The count of this clone is one. The chain couples TRBV30 to TRBJ1-6, with D maybe TRBD1 (6 bases). V lost 0 bases and J 10 bases, leaving 16 bases between the germline ends. There are 15 residues in the CDR3. Germline V gene data show CDR1 as GTSNPN and CDR2 as SVGIG (reference sequence). The CDR3: CAWSVLGAGGSPLHF. In DNA form, the CDR3 reads TGTGCCTGGAGTGTACTGGGGGCGGGTGGGTCACCCCTCCACTTT.

The rearrangement joins TRBV5-6 to TRBJ2-4, with TRBD2 as a possible D gene (5 bases). V was trimmed by 9 bases and J by 2 bases, leaving 12 bases between them. Germline V gene lookup returns CDR1 SGHDT and CDR2 YYEEEE. The CDR3 is made up of 13 amino acids. CDR3 region: CATGLFSKNIQYF. CDR3 nucleotide sequence: TGTGCCACCGGACTCTTTTCCAAAAACATTCAGTACTTC.

The V and J genes are TRBV7-2 and TRBJ2-3, with 9 bases fitting TRBD2. V shed 4 bases, J shed 4 bases, and the junction held 12 bases outside the gene matches. The CDR3 runs 17 residues. Germline V gives CDR1 SGHTA, CDR2 FQGNSA. In nucleotides, the CDR3 is TGTGCCAGCAGCTCTACGAGCGGGGGGACTAAGGCAGATACGCAGTATTTT. This gives the protein CASSSTSGGTKADTQYF.